The clone carrying this T cell receptor beta chain appeared a single time. This sample stems from a study of CD8 T cells in Susac syndrome. With random hexamers, roughly 0.45 to 1 ug RNA was reverse transcribed. Amplification of TCR beta CDR3 by immunoSEQ multiplex PCR spanned 54 Vbeta and 13 Jbeta. Each CDR3 protein is one row after TCRdb ran MiXCR on the immunoSEQ multiplex PCR reads. Of some 150,000 distinct CDR3 sequences listed, 94% were seen once; the top ten hold roughly 0.29%. Sequencing of TCR beta covered CD8+ and CD4+ T cells obtained from blood. Healthy donors, matched for age and sex, constituted the control group. The sequence came from a human donor in good health. Material: CD8+ T cells from PBMCs.

The CDR3 sequence: CASSQEGGGFSYNEQFF. In DNA form, the CDR3 reads TGCGCCAGCAGCCAAGAAGGTGGGGGATTTTCCTACAATGAGCAGTTCTTC. This chain joins TRBV4-3 and TRBJ2-1; D tentatively reads TRBD1 or TRBD2 (5 bases each). CDR3 length: 17 residues. The V gene's germline CDR1 is LGHNA and CDR2 YSLEER. Trimming took 0 bases from V and 1 from J, leaving 13 bases between them.